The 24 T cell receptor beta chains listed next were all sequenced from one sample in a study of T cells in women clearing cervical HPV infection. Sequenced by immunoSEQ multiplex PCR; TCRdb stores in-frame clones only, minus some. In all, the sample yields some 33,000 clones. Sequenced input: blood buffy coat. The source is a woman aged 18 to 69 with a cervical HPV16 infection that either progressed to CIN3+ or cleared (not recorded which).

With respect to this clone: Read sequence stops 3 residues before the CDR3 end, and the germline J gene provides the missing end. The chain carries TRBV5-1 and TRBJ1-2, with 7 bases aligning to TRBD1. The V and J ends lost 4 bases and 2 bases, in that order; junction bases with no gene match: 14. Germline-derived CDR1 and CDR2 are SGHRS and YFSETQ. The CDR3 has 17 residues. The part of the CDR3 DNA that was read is TGCGCCAGCAGCCCCATACAGGGGATGACGTCCAACTATGGC. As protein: CASSPIQGMTSNYG. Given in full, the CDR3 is CASSPIQGMTSNYGYTF.

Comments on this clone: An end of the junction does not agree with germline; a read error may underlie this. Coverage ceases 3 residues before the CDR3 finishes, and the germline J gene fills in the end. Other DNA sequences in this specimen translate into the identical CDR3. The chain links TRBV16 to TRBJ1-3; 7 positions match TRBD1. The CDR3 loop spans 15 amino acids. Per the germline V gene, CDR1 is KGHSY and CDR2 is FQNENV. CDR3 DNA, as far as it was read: TGTGCCAGCAGCCAACGACAGGGATGGGAAAACACG. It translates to CASSQRQGWENT. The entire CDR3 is CASSQRQGWENTIYF.

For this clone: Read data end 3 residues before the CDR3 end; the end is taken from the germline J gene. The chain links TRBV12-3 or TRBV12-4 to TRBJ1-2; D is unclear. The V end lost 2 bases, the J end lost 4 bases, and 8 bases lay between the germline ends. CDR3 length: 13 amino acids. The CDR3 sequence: CASSLSRVYGYTF. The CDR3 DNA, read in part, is TGTGCCAGCAGTTTATCCAGAGTCTATGGC.

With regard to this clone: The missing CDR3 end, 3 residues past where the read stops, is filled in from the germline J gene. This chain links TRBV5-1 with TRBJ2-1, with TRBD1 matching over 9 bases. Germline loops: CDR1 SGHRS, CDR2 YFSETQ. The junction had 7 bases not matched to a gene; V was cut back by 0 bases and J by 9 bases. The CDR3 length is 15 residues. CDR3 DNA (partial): TGCGCCAGCAGCTTGGATACAGGGGGCATAACTGAG. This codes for CASSLDTGGITE. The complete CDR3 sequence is CASSLDTGGITEQFF.

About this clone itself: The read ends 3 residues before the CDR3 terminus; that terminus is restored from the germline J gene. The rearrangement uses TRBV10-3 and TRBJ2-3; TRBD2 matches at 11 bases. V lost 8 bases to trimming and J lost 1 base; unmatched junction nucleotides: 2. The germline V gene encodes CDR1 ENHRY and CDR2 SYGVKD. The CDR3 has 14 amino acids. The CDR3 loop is CAIYSGGGTDTQYF. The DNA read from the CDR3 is TGTGCCATCTATAGCGGGGGGGGCACAGATACG.

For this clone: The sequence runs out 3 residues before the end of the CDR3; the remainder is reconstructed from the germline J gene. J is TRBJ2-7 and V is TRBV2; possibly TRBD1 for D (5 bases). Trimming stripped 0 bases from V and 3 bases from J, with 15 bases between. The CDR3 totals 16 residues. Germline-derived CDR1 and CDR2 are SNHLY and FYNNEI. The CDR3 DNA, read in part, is TGTGCCAGCAGTGAAGCGTTGAGGCAGGGCGGCTACGAG. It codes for CASSEALRQGGYE. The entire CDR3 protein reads CASSEALRQGGYEQYF. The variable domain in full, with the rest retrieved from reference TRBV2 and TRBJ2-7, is EPEVTQTPSHQVTQMGQEVILRCVPISNHLYFYWYRQILGQKVEFLVSFYNNEISEKSEIFDDQFSVERPDGSNFTLKIRSTKLEDSAMYFCASSEALRQGGYEQYFGPGTRLTVT.

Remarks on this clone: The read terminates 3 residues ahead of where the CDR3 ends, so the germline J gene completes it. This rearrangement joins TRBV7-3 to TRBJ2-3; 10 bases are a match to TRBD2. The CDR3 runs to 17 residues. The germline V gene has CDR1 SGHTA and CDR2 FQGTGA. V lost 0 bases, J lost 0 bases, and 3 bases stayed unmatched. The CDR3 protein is CASSLTFSGGSTDTQYF. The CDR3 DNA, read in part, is TGTGCCAGCAGCTTAACGTTTAGCGGGGGGAGCACAGATACG.

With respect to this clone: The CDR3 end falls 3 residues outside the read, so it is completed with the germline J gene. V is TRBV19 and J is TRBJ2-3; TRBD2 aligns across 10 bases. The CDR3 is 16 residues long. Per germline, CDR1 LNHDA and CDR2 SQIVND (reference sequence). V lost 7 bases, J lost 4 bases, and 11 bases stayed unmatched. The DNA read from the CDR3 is TGTGCCAGTACCGCCCCACTAGCGGGATCCGCAGATACG. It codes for CASTAPLAGSADT. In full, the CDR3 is CASTAPLAGSADTQYF. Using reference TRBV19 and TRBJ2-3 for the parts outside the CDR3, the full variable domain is DGGITQSPKYLFRKEGQNVTLSCEQNLNHDAMYWYRQDPGQGLRLIYYSQIVNDFQKGDIAEGYSVSREKKESFPLTVTSAQKNPTAFYLCASTAPLAGSADTQYFGPGTRLTVL.

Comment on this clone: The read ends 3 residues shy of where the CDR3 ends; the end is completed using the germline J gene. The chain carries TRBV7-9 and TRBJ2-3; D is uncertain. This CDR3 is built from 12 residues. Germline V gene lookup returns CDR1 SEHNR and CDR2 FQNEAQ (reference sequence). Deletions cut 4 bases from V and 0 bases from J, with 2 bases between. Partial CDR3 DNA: TGTGCCAGCAGCTCTAGCACAGATACG. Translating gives CASSSSTDT. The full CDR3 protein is CASSSSTDTQYF.

CDR3 DNA (partial): TGTGCCAGCAGTTTTACGGCGGCAGGGGGCCTCCCG. Protein product: CASSFTAAGGLP. The CDR3, in full, reads CASSFTAAGGLPQYF. V usage is TRBV12-3 or TRBV12-4 and J usage is TRBJ2-3; 8 bases fit TRBD1. The DNA ends 3 residues before the CDR3 does, and the rest of the CDR3 is filled in from the germline J gene. CDR3 size: 15 residues.

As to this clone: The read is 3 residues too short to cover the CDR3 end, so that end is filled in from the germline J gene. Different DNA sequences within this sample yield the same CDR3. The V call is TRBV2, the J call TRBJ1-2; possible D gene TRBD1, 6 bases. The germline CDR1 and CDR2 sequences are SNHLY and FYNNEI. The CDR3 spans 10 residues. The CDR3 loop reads CASQGIGYTF. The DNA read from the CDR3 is TGTGCCTCCCAGGGGATCGGA.

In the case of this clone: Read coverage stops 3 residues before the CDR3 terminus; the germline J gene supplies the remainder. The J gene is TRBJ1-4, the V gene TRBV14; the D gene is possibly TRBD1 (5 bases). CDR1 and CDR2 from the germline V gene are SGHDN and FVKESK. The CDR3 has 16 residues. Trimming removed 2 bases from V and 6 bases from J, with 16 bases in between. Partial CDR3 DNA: TGTGCCAGCAGCCAAACCGGTGAAGGGGTACATGAAAAA. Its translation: CASSQTGEGVHEK. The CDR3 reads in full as CASSQTGEGVHEKLFF.

The CDR3 here is CASSLGSSGSPNDYTF. The covered CDR3 bases are TGTGCCAGCAGTTTAGGGTCTAGCGGGAGCCCCAACGAC. The chain employs TRBV28 and TRBJ1-2, with no clear D. The read ends 3 residues shy of where the CDR3 ends; the end is completed using the germline J gene. The CDR3 has 16 residues. Germline assignment: CDR1 MDHEN and CDR2 SYDVKM.

The CDR3 bases that were read are TGTGCCAGCAAGAATAGCGGAGGGCCCTACGAG. This codes for CASKNSGGPYE. The full CDR3 protein reads CASKNSGGPYEQYF. The chain joins TRBV19 to TRBJ2-7; D may be TRBD2 (6 bases). Read sequence stops 3 residues before the CDR3 end, and the germline J gene provides the missing end. The CDR3 consists of 14 residues. Trimming left V 9 bases short and J 2 bases short, with 17 bases between. The germline CDR1 and CDR2 sequences are LNHDA and SQIVND (reference sequence).

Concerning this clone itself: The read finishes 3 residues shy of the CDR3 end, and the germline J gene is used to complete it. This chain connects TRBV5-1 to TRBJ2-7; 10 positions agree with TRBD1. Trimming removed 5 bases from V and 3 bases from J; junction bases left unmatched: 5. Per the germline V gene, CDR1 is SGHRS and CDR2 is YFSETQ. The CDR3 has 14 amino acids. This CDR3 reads CASRGQGRGYEQYF. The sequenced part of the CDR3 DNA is TGCGCCAGCAGGGGACAGGGGAGGGGCTACGAG.

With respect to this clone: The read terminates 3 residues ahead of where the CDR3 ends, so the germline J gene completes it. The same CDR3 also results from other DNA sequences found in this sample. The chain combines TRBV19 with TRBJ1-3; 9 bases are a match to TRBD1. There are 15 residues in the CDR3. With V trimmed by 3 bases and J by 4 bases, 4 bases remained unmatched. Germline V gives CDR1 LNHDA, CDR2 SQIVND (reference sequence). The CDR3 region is CASSIRTGVGNTIYF. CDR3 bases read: TGTGCCAGTAGTATCCGGACAGGGGTCGGAAACACC. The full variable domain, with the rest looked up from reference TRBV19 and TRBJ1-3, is DGGITQSPKYLFRKEGQNVTLSCEQNLNHDAMYWYRQDPGQGLRLIYYSQIVNDFQKGDIAEGYSVSREKKESFPLTVTSAQKNPTAFYLCASSIRTGVGNTIYFGEGSWLTVV.

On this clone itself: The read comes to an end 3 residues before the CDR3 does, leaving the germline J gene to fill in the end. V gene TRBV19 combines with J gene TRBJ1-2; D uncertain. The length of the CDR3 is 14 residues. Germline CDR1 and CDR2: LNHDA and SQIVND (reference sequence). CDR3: CASSINPASYGYTF. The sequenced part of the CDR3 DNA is TGTGCCAGTAGTATAAACCCGGCGTCCTACGGG.

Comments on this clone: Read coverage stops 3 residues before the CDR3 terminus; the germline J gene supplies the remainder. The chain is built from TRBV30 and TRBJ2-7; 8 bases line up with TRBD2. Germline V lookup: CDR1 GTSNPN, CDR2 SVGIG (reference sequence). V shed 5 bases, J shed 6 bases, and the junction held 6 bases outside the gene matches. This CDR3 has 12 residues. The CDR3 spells CAWAGGWREQYF. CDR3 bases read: TGTGCCTGGGCGGGAGGTTGGCGCGAG.

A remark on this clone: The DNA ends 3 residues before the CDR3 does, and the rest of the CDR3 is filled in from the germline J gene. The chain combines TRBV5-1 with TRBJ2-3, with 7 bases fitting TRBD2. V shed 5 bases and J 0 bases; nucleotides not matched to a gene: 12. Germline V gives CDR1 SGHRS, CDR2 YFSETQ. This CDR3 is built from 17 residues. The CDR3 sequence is CASSLSGVLSSTDTQYF. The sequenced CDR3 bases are TGCGCCAGCAGTCTAAGCGGGGTACTTTCTAGCACAGATACG.

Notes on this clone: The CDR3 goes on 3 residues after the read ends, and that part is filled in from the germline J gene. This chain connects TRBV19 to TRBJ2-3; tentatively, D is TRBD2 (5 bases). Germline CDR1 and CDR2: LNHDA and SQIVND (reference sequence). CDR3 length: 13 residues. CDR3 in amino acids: CASTSSEGQPQYF. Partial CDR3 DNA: TGTGCCAGTACCTCCTCTGAGGGTCAGCCG.

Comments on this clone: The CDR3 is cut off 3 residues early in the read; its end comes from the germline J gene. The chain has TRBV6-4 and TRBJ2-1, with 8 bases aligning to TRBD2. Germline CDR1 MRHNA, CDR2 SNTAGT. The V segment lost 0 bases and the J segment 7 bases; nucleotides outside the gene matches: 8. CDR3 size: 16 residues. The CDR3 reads CASSDSGGLGSNEQFF. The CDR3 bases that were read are TGTGCCAGCAGTGACTCAGGGGGACTAGGATCAAATGAG.

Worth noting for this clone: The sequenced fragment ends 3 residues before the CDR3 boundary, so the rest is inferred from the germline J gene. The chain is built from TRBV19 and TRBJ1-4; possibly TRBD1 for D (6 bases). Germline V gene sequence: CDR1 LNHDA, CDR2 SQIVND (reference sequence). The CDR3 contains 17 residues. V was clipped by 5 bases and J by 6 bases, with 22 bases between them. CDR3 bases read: TGTGCCAGTAGTGCGTGGGGTGGGGGCTATATGGATGAAAAA. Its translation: CASSAWGGGYMDEK. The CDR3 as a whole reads CASSAWGGGYMDEKLFF.

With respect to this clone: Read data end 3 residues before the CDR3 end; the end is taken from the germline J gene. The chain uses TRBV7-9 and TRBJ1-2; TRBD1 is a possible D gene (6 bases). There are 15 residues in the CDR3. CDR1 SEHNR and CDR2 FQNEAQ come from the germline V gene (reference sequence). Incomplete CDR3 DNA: TGTGCCAGCAGCCCGACCGAAGACGCCGGGACAGGC. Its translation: CASSPTEDAGTG. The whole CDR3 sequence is CASSPTEDAGTGYTF.

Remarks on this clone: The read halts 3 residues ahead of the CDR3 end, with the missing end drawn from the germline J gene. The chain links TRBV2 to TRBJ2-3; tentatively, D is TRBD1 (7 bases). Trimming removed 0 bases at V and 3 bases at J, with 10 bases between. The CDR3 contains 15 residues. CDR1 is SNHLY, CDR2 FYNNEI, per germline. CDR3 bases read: TGTGCCAGCAGTGAAGCGCCAGGGGGGACAGATACG. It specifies CASSEAPGGTDT. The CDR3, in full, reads CASSEAPGGTDTQYF. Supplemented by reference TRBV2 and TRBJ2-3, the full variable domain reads EPEVTQTPSHQVTQMGQEVILRCVPISNHLYFYWYRQILGQKVEFLVSFYNNEISEKSEIFDDQFSVERPDGSNFTLKIRSTKLEDSAMYFCASSEAPGGTDTQYFGPGTRLTVL.